A selection of T cell receptor beta chains follows, all from one sample in a study of T-cell reconstitution after alpha-beta-depleted transplantation in children. Each CDR3 protein is one row after TCRdb ran MiXCR on the PCR reads. The table lists 330,000 or so distinct CDR3 sequences, 10% of them singletons. The sample in question was PBMCs from the stem cell graft donor, obtained from the stem cell graft. The source is a human donor who donated a stem cell graft to a child with acute lymphoblastic leukemia. Each CDR3 is given with its conserved first and last residue. Not every row has a clone size; where given, it reads once, few, many or a size class.

j_gene | len | abundance | v_gene | CDR3aa
TRBJ2-2 | 12 | few | TRBV30 | CAWSWGNGELFF
TRBJ2-5 | 14 | . | TRBV7-9 | CASSLTGGKETQYF
TRBJ2-3 | 16 | . | TRBV28 | CASSSTGTSGTDTQYF
TRBJ1-3 | 14 | few | TRBV12-3/TRBV12-4 | CASRVQDSGNTIYF
TRBJ2-5 | 15 | . | TRBV28 | CASTIKDRGWETQYF
TRBJ2-3 | 18 | . | TRBV4-2 | CASSQEAPNFESTDTQYF
TRBJ2-7 | 17 | . | TRBV11-2 | CASSFFGEGSRTYEQYF
TRBJ2-7 | 14 | few | TRBV12-3/TRBV12-4 | CASSLPPEGREQYF
TRBJ2-6 | 17 | . | TRBV28 | CASSETVRLAGANVLTF
TRBJ2-1 | 14 | many | TRBV7-8 | CASSLLDSYNEQFF
TRBJ2-1 | 15 | few | TRBV12-3/TRBV12-4 | CASSFSARVYNEQFF
TRBJ1-4 | 17 | . | TRBV7-9 | CASSPTPTGMTNEKLFF
TRBJ2-1 | 17 | few | TRBV7-9 | CASSTLSGAGTHNEQFF
TRBJ2-1 | 14 | few | TRBV7-9 | CAEIQGVLYNEQFF
TRBJ2-1 | 14 | . | TRBV25-1 | CASRGGQGANEQFF
TRBJ2-1 | 15 | . | TRBV15 | CATSRDRRAGNEQFF
TRBJ2-1 | 15 | few | TRBV27 | CASSRRQGVGYEQFF
TRBJ2-7 | 14 | few | TRBV7-2 | CASSLARGGYEQYF
TRBJ2-7 | 16 | . | TRBV4-2 | CASSQDGSGPPYEQYF
TRBJ2-5 | 9 | few | TRBV29-1 | CSPGETQYF
TRBJ2-1 | 18 | few | TRBV20-1 | CSAREGLAGEESYNEQFF
TRBJ2-1 | 13 | few | TRBV5-1 | CASSTLYTDEQFF
TRBJ2-7 | 14 | few | TRBV28 | CASSLSSATYEQYF
TRBJ1-4 | 15 | few | TRBV7-3 | CASSATGAGGEKLFF
TRBJ2-1 | 13 | few | TRBV19 | CASSIVVSNEQFF
TRBJ2-7 | 16 | few | TRBV7-9 | CASSPALGGWAYEQYF
TRBJ2-3 | 16 | many | TRBV7-2 | CASSPGLAGGMDTQYF
TRBJ1-2 | 16 | . | TRBV11-2 | CASSLAFQGAGYGYTF
TRBJ1-4 | 15 | . | TRBV7-9 | CASSLASRGKEKLFF
TRBJ2-1 | 15 | many | TRBV9 | CASSRTSGKRNEQFF
TRBJ2-3 | 16 | . | TRBV12-3/TRBV12-4 | CASRHDYQPDTDTQYF
TRBJ2-1 | 15 | many | TRBV5-1 | CASSLALGLRYEQFF
TRBJ1-2 | 13 | . | TRBV11-2 | CASSSGFLYGYTF
TRBJ2-7 | 13 | many | TRBV4-3 | CASSQDRGEGQYF
TRBJ2-5 | 16 | . | TRBV13 | CASSLGTLPGQETQYF
TRBJ1-2 | 13 | few | TRBV2 | CASRETGEAGYTF
TRBJ2-3 | 15 | few | TRBV7-6 | CASSLNLRGTDTQYF
TRBJ2-2 | 15 | . | TRBV5-1 | CASDAGANNAGELFF
TRBJ1-4 | 13 | many | TRBV27 | CASSLGRNEKLFF
TRBJ2-2 | 16 | few | TRBV10-3 | CAISESWLAGTGELFF